Given below is one T cell receptor (beta chain) in context. Its antigen target is currently unknown. Base-call qualities are not available, and no considerably larger clone is one nucleotide away. The data stem from a study of blood T cell repertoires in COVID-19 (dated by TCRdb to 2019 to 2021). Turning to the overall study: Collaborator samples came from the United States, Italy and Spain and covered acute and convalescent phases of COVID-19. The material from the prospective study consisted of cDNA or gDNA derived from T cells, B-cell-depleted T cells, or PBMCs. Deeply sampled blood TCRbeta repertoires from subjects exposed to, actively infected with, or recovered from COVID-19 were included in the dataset. The repertoires were made available in a free public database intended to serve as a resource for research on the immune response to SARS-CoV-2. The samples were drawn from two sources: the first 160 participants of the ongoing ImmuneRACE study, and 950 to 1,500 subjects contributed by 6 global collaborators. Sample metadata almost always included a de-identified subject ID, COVID-19 status, age in years and sex. Where available, HLA class I and class II types were taken from metadata supplied by the sample provider and were not determined by assay-based typing.

Collaborating institutions collected whole blood in K2EDTA tubes following their own protocols. For TCRbeta analysis, collaborators shipped samples as frozen whole blood, isolated PBMCs, or DNA extracted from either of those sample types. The immunoSEQ Assay, a bias-controlled multiplex PCR, was used to amplify TCRbeta CDR3 regions from genomic DNA. As for the original processing: The number of nucleated cells in each sample was estimated from the amplification of reference gene primers within the assay. Sequence reads were collapsed and filtered to measure the absolute abundance of every unique TCRbeta CDR3 rearrangement. Productive Simpson clonality was computed per sample as the square root of Simpson's diversity index over productive rearrangements. As stored in TCRdb, this immuneACCESS dataset retains in-frame rearrangements with V and J assigned. A fraction of the clones does not appear; measured against another copy, unresolved V genes explain less than half of the discrepancy, and the remainder lacks a known reason. That table furnishes V, J and clone size, whereas the DNA furnished D and trimming. The table for this sample lists roughly 85,000 clones; over 75% of them were counted only once. About 10% of the sample is held by the ten biggest clonotypes.

Study-level results and caveats: The quantity of clinical and demographic metadata differed by source and by participant and was supplied without curation.

V and J are truncated by 6 bases and 5 bases respectively, leaving an intervening sequence of 13 bases. Counted from cysteine to phenylalanine, this CDR3 has 13 amino acids. Just CDR3 DNA is preserved here, 39 bases in frame from base 1. According to the germline V gene (reference sequence), CDR1 reads MNHEY and CDR2 reads SMNVEV. The sample taken for sequencing was peripheral blood. The chain uses TRBV27 and TRBJ1-1, with a tentative D gene TRBD1 over 6 matching bases. The receptor was isolated from a human donor in a cohort sampled during active COVID-19. The CDR3 region has the sequence CASSGGQRTEAFF. The DNA is as follows: TGTGCCAGCAGCGGGGGGCAACGAACTGAAGCTTTCTTT.